The 6 T cell receptor beta chains below come from one sample, sequenced in a study of T cell responses to AZD1222 COVID-19 vaccine. Some clones are missing from TCRdb's copy, which holds only in-frame ones; the method was immunoSEQ multiplex PCR. The sample shows approximately 91,000 clones, less than 95% of them seen only once. The specimen was peripheral blood, collected 28 days after the second AZD1222 dose. The source of these receptors is an adult who received the AZD1222 COVID-19 vaccine.

V usage is TRBV28 and J usage is TRBJ2-7; D is undetermined. The V end was cut by 6 bases, the J end by 3 bases, with 15 bases between. The germline CDR1 and CDR2 sequences are MDHEN and SYDVKM. CDR3 length: 14 amino acids. CDR3 sequence reads: CASSLTLLLYEQYF. Here the CDR3 DNA reads TGTGCCAGCAGCTTAACACTACTTCTCTACGAGCAGTACTTC.

The genes are TRBV9 and TRBJ2-3; TRBD2 matches 9 bases. Unmatched junction bases numbered 7, after V lost 0 bases and J lost 5 bases. CDR1 and CDR2 from the germline V gene are SGDLS and YYNGEE. This CDR3 has 16 amino acids. CDR3 sequence reads: CASSVGSSGTRDTQYF. CDR3 nucleotide sequence: TGTGCCAGCAGCGTAGGGTCTAGCGGGACCCGAGATACGCAGTATTTT.

The CDR3 nucleotides read TGTGCCAGCAGTCCATCTAGCGGGAGGGGATCCTACAATGAGCAGTTCTTC. Protein sequence: CASSPSSGRGSYNEQFF. This rearrangement joins TRBV6-2 or TRBV6-3 to TRBJ2-1; 12 nucleotides match TRBD2. Germline trimming cut 5 bases from V and 1 base from J; bases unmatched to any gene: 6. The length of the CDR3 is 17 residues. In germline, CDR1 is MNHEY, CDR2 SVGEGT.

The chain combines TRBV28 with TRBJ1-1; no firm D call. The V end lost 2 bases, the J end lost 0 bases, and 7 bases lay between the germline ends. The CDR3 has 14 amino acids. Germline CDR1 and CDR2: MDHEN and SYDVKM. In DNA, the CDR3 is TGTGCCAGCAGTTTAAGGGATGTGAACACTGAAGCTTTCTTT. The encoded protein is CASSLRDVNTEAFF.

This clone has only a few counts. The V call is TRBV4-2, the J call TRBJ2-3, with 12 bases matching TRBD2. CDR1 LGHNA and CDR2 YNFKEQ come from the germline V gene. This CDR3 is 16 amino acids long. Germline trimming cut 0 bases from V and 4 bases from J; bases unmatched to any gene: 2. Written as DNA, the CDR3 is TGTGCCAGCAGCCAAGATGGACTAGCGGGACCAGATACGCAGTATTTT. Encoded protein: CASSQDGLAGPDTQYF.

The chain carries TRBV6-5 and TRBJ1-6, with D unresolved. The V and J ends lost 7 bases and 7 bases respectively, with 11 bases between them. The CDR3 runs to 13 residues. Germline V gene sequence: CDR1 MNHEY, CDR2 SVGAGI. The CDR3 coding sequence is TGTGCCAGCAAAGACGCAAAGAATTCACCCCTCCACTTT. Translation gives CASKDAKNSPLHF.